This passage covers 30 T cell receptor beta chains from one sample sequenced in a study of regulatory T cells in long-lasting Graves disease. Time point specified: persistent/refractory GD, antithyroid drugs over 5 years with positive TRAb. PBMC RNA was the source of the TCR library. Investigators prepared the TCR beta libraries by applying iRepertoire HTBI primers and Arm-PCR of CDR3 regions. TCRdb fed the multiplex PCR reads into MiXCR, producing one record per CDR3 protein. The sample shows 400,000 or so distinct CDR3 sequences, 23% of them seen only once. The sequenced sample was peripheral blood mononuclear cells (PBMCs), obtained when the disease was refractory, from a patient treated with antithyroid drugs. The receptors here all came from a female donor with Graves disease.

A few counts support this clonotype. This sequence joins TRBV28 and TRBJ1-2; D not resolved. Germline CDR1 reads MDHEN; CDR2 reads SYDVKM. The germline V and J ends were trimmed by 4 bases and 8 bases, with 20 bases remaining between them. This CDR3 has 15 amino acids. CDR3 DNA: TGTGCCAGCAGTTCCTTAAGCAGCGGGAGGATAGGCTACACCTTC. Translating it yields CASSSLSSGRIGYTF.

The rearrangement uses TRBV19 and TRBJ2-1; TRBD2 aligns across 12 bases. Trimming took 5 bases from V and 6 from J; bases not matched to a gene: 8. CDR3 length: 16 residues. CDR1 LNHDA and CDR2 SQIVND come from the germline V gene (reference sequence). CDR3 nucleotide sequence: TGTGCCAGTAGTGACCGAGGGACTAGCGGGCTCAATGAGCAGTTCTTC. Translated, it gives CASSDRGTSGLNEQFF. Using reference TRBV19 and TRBJ2-1 for the parts outside the CDR3, the full variable domain is DGGITQSPKYLFRKEGQNVTLSCEQNLNHDAMYWYRQDPGQGLRLIYYSQIVNDFQKGDIAEGYSVSREKKESFPLTVTSAQKNPTAFYLCASSDRGTSGLNEQFFGPGTRLTVL.

The CDR3 DNA reads as TGTGCCAGCAGCTTATCGACAGAAGCCTACGAGCAGTACTTC. Residues: CASSLSTEAYEQYF. V and J are TRBV7-9 and TRBJ2-7; perhaps TRBD1 as D (5 bases). Trimming stripped 2 bases from V and 2 bases from J, with 10 bases between. The CDR3 runs 14 residues. Germline loops: CDR1 SEHNR, CDR2 FQNEAQ (reference sequence).

This clonotype appeared many times. The J gene is TRBJ1-5, the V gene TRBV12-3 or TRBV12-4; unclear D gene. The V end was cut by 3 bases, the J end by 9 bases, with 9 bases between. The CDR3 runs 12 residues. The CDR3: CASSFGKRPQHF. The DNA of the CDR3 is TGTGCCAGCAGTTTCGGAAAGCGGCCCCAGCATTTT.

This clonotype was counted ten times or more. CDR3 region: CSVVRSQTEAFF. The CDR3, as DNA: TGCAGCGTTGTGAGGTCCCAAACTGAAGCTTTCTTT. The chain employs TRBV29-1 and TRBJ1-1; no clear D gene. The V and J ends lost 4 bases and 5 bases respectively, with 11 bases between them. This CDR3 has 12 residues. CDR1 SQVTM and CDR2 ANQGSEA come from the germline V gene.

The chain joins TRBV20-1 to TRBJ2-3, with 8 bases identical to TRBD2. V was pared by 3 bases and J by 0 bases, with 8 bases of the junction left unmatched. Germline CDR1 DFQATT, CDR2 SNEGSKA (reference sequence). The CDR3 is 16 amino acids. The CDR3 reads CSASRRGGSSTDTQYF. The CDR3 nucleotides are TGCAGTGCTAGTCGTCGGGGGGGCTCTAGCACAGATACGCAGTATTTT.

In its sample, this clonotype was seen many times. J is TRBJ2-7 and V is TRBV7-8; 7 nucleotides align to TRBD2. This CDR3 spans 15 amino acids. Per the germline V gene, CDR1 is SGHVS and CDR2 is FQNEAQ. V lost 5 bases to trimming and J lost 3 bases; unmatched junction nucleotides: 10. In DNA form, the CDR3 reads TGTGCCAGCAGCCGTTCCGGGGCTAGCGGCTACGAGCAGTACTTC. It is translated as CASSRSGASGYEQYF.

Comments on this clonotype: Being one base from a much bigger clone, this may be a read error. A read error is likely, as this CDR3 ends without the conserved phenylalanine or tryptophan. The chain joins TRBV2 to TRBJ2-3; TRBD1 is a possible D gene (5 bases). Germline-derived CDR1 and CDR2 are SNHLY and FYNNEI. This CDR3 region has 17 residues. The V end was cut by 2 bases, the J end by 0 bases, with 15 bases between. CDR3 nucleotides: TGTGCCAGCAGTGAAACGGTAACCCAGGGTAGCACAGATACGCAGTATTCT. Protein product: CASSETVTQGSTDTQYS.

This clonotype was seen a handful of times. This chain connects TRBV7-3 to TRBJ2-7, with D perhaps TRBD1 (6 bases). The V gene lost 1 base and the J gene lost 5 bases, with 12 bases spanning the gap. CDR3 length equals 14 residues. Germline V gene lookup returns CDR1 SGHTA and CDR2 FQGTGA. For the CDR3, the DNA is TGTGCCAGCAGCTTAAGTGGGGGCGCGGACGAGCAGTACTTC. As protein: CASSLSGGADEQYF. Complete variable domain (other parts from reference TRBV7-3 and TRBJ2-7): GAGVSQTPSNKVTEKGKYVELRCDPISGHTALYWYRQSLGQGPEFLIYFQGTGAADDSGLPNDRFFAVRPEGSVSTLKIQRTERGDSAVYLCASSLSGGADEQYFGPGTRLTVT.

The table lists this clonotype with many counts. The chain has TRBV19 and TRBJ2-7; TRBD2 aligns across 7 bases. The V segment lost 7 bases and the J segment 0 bases; nucleotides outside the gene matches: 6. The CDR3 covers 14 residues. CDR1 is LNHDA, CDR2 SQIVND, per germline (reference sequence). This chain's CDR3 is CASNGGTFSYEQYF. The DNA of the CDR3 is TGTGCCAGTAACGGGGGGACTTTCTCCTACGAGCAGTACTTC.

The V gene is TRBV4-3, the J gene TRBJ2-7; TRBD1 aligns across 8 bases. Per germline, CDR1 LGHNA and CDR2 YSLEER. With 3 bases clipped from V and 6 bases from J, the junction kept 7 bases outside the gene matches. This CDR3 spans 14 amino acids. The CDR3 DNA is TGCGCCAGCAGCCAGGACAGGACAGGGTCCGAGCAGTACTTC. Protein sequence: CASSQDRTGSEQYF.

The sample holds many counts of this clonotype. Germline is not matched at one junction end, which may reflect a read error. The chain is built from TRBV10-3 and TRBJ1-1, with D possibly TRBD1 on 6 matching bases. The length of the CDR3 is 14 residues. Looked up from germline, CDR1 is ENHRY and CDR2 is SYGVKD. CDR3 sequence: CAISETGMNAEAFF. As DNA, the CDR3 is TGTGCCATCAGTGAAACAGGGATGAACGCTGAAGCTTTCTTT.

The sample holds a few counts of this clonotype. The chain carries TRBV7-9 and TRBJ2-5, with 9 bases that match TRBD2. This CDR3 comprises 15 residues. V dropped 7 bases and J dropped 4; count of bases not matched to a gene: 10. Germline CDR1 is SEHNR and CDR2 is FQNEAQ (reference sequence). The CDR3 loop reads CASMNSGREGETQYF. Written as DNA, the CDR3 is TGTGCCAGCATGAATAGCGGGAGAGAGGGAGAGACCCAGTACTTC.

V and J are TRBV19 and TRBJ1-5, with D hard to call. The ends were cut back, 3 bases at V and 3 bases at J, with 6 bases in the middle. The germline V gene encodes CDR1 LNHDA and CDR2 SQIVND (reference sequence). This CDR3 contains 13 residues. CDR3 loop: CASSMGNNQPQHF. CDR3 nucleotides: TGTGCCAGTAGTATGGGGAACAATCAGCCCCAGCATTTT. Full variable domain (remainder filled in from reference TRBV19 and TRBJ1-5): DGGITQSPKYLFRKEGQNVTLSCEQNLNHDAMYWYRQDPGQGLRLIYYSQIVNDFQKGDIAEGYSVSREKKESFPLTVTSAQKNPTAFYLCASSMGNNQPQHFGDGTRLSIL.

This chain links TRBV9 with TRBJ2-3; 8 bases are a match to TRBD2. This CDR3 region has 17 residues. CDR1 and CDR2 (germline): SGDLS, YYNGEE. Germline trimming cut 3 bases from V and 0 bases from J; bases unmatched to any gene: 9. The CDR3 DNA sequence: TGTGCCAGCAGCGCCTCTTGCGGGAGGACAAGCACAGATACGCAGTATTTT. Amino acid sequence: CASSASCGRTSTDTQYF.

This clonotype was counted only a few times. The rearrangement joins TRBV20-1 to TRBJ2-7; 12 positions match TRBD2. J lost 2 bases, V lost 2 bases, and 1 base had no gene match. CDR1 and CDR2 from the germline V gene are DFQATT and SNEGSKA (reference sequence). The CDR3 has 14 residues. For the CDR3, the DNA is TGCAGTGCTAGATCTAGCGGGAGGGCCTACGAGCAGTACTTC. This translates into CSARSSGRAYEQYF.

The rearrangement joins TRBV5-1 to TRBJ2-1; weak D call: TRBD2 (6 bases). V shed 0 bases and J shed 4 bases, with 20 bases lying between them. The CDR3 covers 18 residues. The germline V gene has CDR1 SGHRS and CDR2 YFSETQ. DNA of the CDR3: TGCGCCAGCAGCTTGGGATACGAACTAGCCGGGGGTTACAATGAGCAGTTCTTC. Translation: CASSLGYELAGGYNEQFF.

The chain uses TRBV10-3 and TRBJ1-3, with 7 bases identical to TRBD1. The CDR3 consists of 13 residues. Germline V gene lookup returns CDR1 ENHRY and CDR2 SYGVKD. V shed 7 bases, J shed 2 bases, and the junction held 2 bases outside the gene matches. The DNA for the CDR3 is TGTGCCATCACCGGGACAGCTGGAAACACCATATATTTT. The encoded protein is CAITGTAGNTIYF.

This clonotype was seen repeatedly, ten times or more. The V call is TRBV24-1, the J call TRBJ1-2, with D uncertain. The CDR3 runs 12 residues. Germline assignment: CDR1 KGHDR and CDR2 SFDVKD. Between the trimmed V and J ends, which lost 3 bases and 8 bases, there was a span of 9 bases. This CDR3 is CATSDPPRGYTF. For the CDR3, the DNA is TGTGCCACCAGTGATCCCCCGCGAGGCTACACCTTC.

The V and J genes are TRBV19 and TRBJ1-3; D is possibly TRBD1 (5 bases). The CDR3 has 14 residues. CDR1 and CDR2 from the germline V gene are LNHDA and SQIVND (reference sequence). V gave up 3 bases and J gave up 0 bases, with 6 bases separating them. In nucleotides, the CDR3 is TGTGCCAGTAGTATTGGGGGCTCTGGAAACACCATATATTTT. Its translation is CASSIGGSGNTIYF.

In this sample, this clonotype turned up many times. The V and J genes are TRBV7-2 and TRBJ2-5; 7 positions match TRBD2. The CDR3 runs 16 residues. Germline CDR1 is SGHTA and CDR2 is FQGNSA. V trimming: 3 bases; J trimming: 2 bases; junction bases outside the gene matches: 9. In nucleotides, the CDR3 is TGTGCCAGCAGCTTGACTAGCCGAAGGATACAAGAGACCCAGTACTTC. This codes for CASSLTSRRIQETQYF.

The rearrangement joins TRBV6-1 to TRBJ2-7; D unclear. CDR1 and CDR2 from the germline V gene are MNHNS and SASEGT. This CDR3 contains 13 residues. The ends were cut back, 5 bases at V and 5 bases at J, with 13 bases in the middle. In DNA, the CDR3 is TGTGCCAGCAGTAATACGGACCTCCACGAGCAGTACTTC. This encodes CASSNTDLHEQYF.

The V call is TRBV9, the J call TRBJ2-1; the match to TRBD2 covers 14 bases. This CDR3 is built from 17 residues. Germline lookup yields CDR1 SGDLS and CDR2 YYNGEE. V shed 3 bases and J 7 bases; nucleotides not matched to a gene: 9. CDR3 nucleotide sequence: TGTGCCAGCAGCGCCTCCGGGACTAGCGGGAGAGGGAATGAGCAGTTCTTC. Translating it yields CASSASGTSGRGNEQFF.

This clonotype was picked up many times. The gene calls are TRBV20-1 and TRBJ1-2; no reliable D call. The CDR3 runs to 12 residues. Germline loops: CDR1 DFQATT, CDR2 SNEGSKA (reference sequence). Between the trimmed V and J ends, which lost 4 bases and 3 bases, there was a span of 9 bases. CDR3 sequence: CSANNRDYGYTF. In nucleotides, the CDR3 is TGCAGTGCTAACAATAGGGACTATGGCTACACCTTC.

This clonotype was observed at least ten times. The chain is built from TRBV7-9 and TRBJ2-7; D not resolved. The CDR3 runs to 13 residues. Trimming pared 6 bases from V and 6 bases from J, leaving 15 bases between. CDR1 and CDR2 (germline): SEHNR, FQNEAQ (reference sequence). CDR3 protein: CASSFIQASEQYF. The CDR3 region has the DNA TGTGCCAGCAGTTTCATCCAGGCGTCCGAGCAGTACTTC.

The rearrangement uses TRBV29-1 and TRBJ2-5; TRBD1 aligns across 10 bases. The V gene end was trimmed by 3 bases and the J gene end by 5 bases; junction bases not matched to a gene: 6. Per germline, CDR1 SQVTM and CDR2 ANQGSEA. CDR3 length: 14 amino acids. The CDR3 DNA reads as TGCAGCGTTGAGGGGGACAGGGGTTTGGAGACCCAGTACTTC. Translating it yields CSVEGDRGLETQYF.

This clonotype was found many times. V usage is TRBV2 and J usage is TRBJ1-2; D is possibly TRBD1 (5 bases). V was trimmed by 7 bases and J by 1 base, leaving 13 bases between them. Germline loops: CDR1 SNHLY, CDR2 FYNNEI. The CDR3 loop spans 14 amino acids. For the CDR3, the DNA is TGTGCCAGCACTTCCCGGGGGGATAACTATGGCTACACCTTC. This sequence encodes CASTSRGDNYGYTF.

The genes are TRBV11-2 and TRBJ2-1; possibly TRBD2 for D (5 bases). Trimming left V 2 bases short and J 3 bases short, with 8 bases between. The CDR3 covers 14 residues. The germline gives CDR1 SGHAT, CDR2 FQNNGV. In DNA form, the CDR3 reads TGTGCCAGCAGCTTATCGACTATCTACAATGAGCAGTTCTTC. It codes for CASSLSTIYNEQFF. The variable domain in full, with the rest retrieved from reference TRBV11-2 and TRBJ2-1, is EAGVAQSPRYKIIEKRQSVAFWCNPISGHATLYWYQQILGQGPKLLIQFQNNGVVDDSQLPKDRFSAERLKGVDSTLKIQPAKLEDSAVYLCASSLSTIYNEQFFGPGTRLTVL.

Only one count was recorded for this clonotype. The CDR3 loop is CASSPGTGSEAFF. CDR3 coding DNA: TGTGCCAGCAGCCCAGGGACAGGGAGTGAAGCTTTCTTT. The V gene is TRBV7-3, the J gene TRBJ1-1; 9 bases are a match to TRBD1. CDR1 is SGHTA, CDR2 FQGTGA, per germline. V trimming: 5 bases; J trimming: 7 bases; junction bases outside the gene matches: 5. The CDR3 is 13 residues long.

The chain couples TRBV3-1 to TRBJ1-6, with a tentative D call TRBD1 (6 bases). This CDR3 spans 16 amino acids. In germline, CDR1 is LGHDT, CDR2 YNNKEL (reference sequence). Trimming stripped 3 bases from V and 8 bases from J, with 17 bases between. CDR3 nucleotides: TGTGCCAGCAGCCAGACAGGTGCTGGGCCTTATTCACCCCTCCACTTT. It codes for CASSQTGAGPYSPLHF.